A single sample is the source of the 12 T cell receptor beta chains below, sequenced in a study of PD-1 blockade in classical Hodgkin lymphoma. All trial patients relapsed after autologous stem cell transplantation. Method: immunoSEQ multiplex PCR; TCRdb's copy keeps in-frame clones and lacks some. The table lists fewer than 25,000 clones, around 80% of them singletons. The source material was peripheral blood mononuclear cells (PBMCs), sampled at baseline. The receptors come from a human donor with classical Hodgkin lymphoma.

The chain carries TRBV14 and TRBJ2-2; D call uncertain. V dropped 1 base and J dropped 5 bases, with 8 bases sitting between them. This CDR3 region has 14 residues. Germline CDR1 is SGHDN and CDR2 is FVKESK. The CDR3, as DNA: TGTGCCAGCAGCCAAGCAATACTAACCGGGGAGCTGTTTTTT. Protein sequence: CASSQAILTGELFF.

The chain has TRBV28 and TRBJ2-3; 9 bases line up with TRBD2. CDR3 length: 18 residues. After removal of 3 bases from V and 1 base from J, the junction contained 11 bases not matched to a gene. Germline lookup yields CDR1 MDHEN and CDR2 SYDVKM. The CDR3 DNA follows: TGTGCCAGCAGTTTCCCCGCGGGGTTAGCGGGGGGCACAGATACGCAGTATTTT. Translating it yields CASSFPAGLAGGTDTQYF.

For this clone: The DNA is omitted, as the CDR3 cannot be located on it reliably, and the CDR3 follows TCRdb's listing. The CDR3 spells CASSSSGANEKLFF. This chain links TRBV7-9 with TRBJ1-4. The CDR3 is 14 amino acids in total, end residues counted. CDR1 is SEHNR, CDR2 FQNEAQ, per germline (reference sequence).

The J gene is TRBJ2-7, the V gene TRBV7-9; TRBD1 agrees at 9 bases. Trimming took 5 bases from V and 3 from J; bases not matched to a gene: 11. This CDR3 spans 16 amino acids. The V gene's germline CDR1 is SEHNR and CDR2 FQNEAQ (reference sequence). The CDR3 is CASSGSPGQGVYEQYF. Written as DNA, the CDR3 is TGTGCCAGCAGCGGAAGTCCGGGACAGGGAGTCTACGAGCAGTACTTC.

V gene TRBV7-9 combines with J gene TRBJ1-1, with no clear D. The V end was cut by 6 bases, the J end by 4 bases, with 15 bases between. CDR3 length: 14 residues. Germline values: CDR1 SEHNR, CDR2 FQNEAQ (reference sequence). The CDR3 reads CASSPPWAGTEAFF. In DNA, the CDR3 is TGTGCCAGCAGTCCGCCCTGGGCCGGCACTGAAGCTTTCTTT.

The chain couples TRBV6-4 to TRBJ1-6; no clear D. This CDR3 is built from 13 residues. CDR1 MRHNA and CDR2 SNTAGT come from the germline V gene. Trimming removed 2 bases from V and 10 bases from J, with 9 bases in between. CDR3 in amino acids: CASSDREGSPLHF. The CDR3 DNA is TGTGCCAGCAGTGACAGGGAGGGATCACCCCTCCACTTT.

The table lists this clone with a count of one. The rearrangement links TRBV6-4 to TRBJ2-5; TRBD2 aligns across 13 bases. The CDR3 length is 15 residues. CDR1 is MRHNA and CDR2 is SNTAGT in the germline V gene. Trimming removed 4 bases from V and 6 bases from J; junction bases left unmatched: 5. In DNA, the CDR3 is TGTGCCAGCAGTGGGGGACTAGCGGGGCAGAAGACCCAGTACTTC. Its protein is CASSGGLAGQKTQYF.

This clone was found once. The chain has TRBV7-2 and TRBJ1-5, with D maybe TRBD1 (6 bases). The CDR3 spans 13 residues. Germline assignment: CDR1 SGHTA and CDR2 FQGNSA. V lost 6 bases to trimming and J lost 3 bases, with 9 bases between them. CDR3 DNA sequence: TGTGCCAGCAGTCAGGGGTTCAATCAGCCCCAGCATTTT. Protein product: CASSQGFNQPQHF.

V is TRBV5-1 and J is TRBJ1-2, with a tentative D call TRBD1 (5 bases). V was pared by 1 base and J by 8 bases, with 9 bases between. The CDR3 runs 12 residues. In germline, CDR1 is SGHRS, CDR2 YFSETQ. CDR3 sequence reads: CASSLTWDGYTF. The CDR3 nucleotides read TGCGCCAGCAGCTTGACATGGGACGGCTACACCTTC.

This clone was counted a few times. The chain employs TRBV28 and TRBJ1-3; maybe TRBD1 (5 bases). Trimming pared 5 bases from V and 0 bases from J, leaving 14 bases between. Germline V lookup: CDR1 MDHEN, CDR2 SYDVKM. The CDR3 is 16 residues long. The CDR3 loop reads CASSHRPGISGNTIYF. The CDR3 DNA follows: TGTGCCAGCAGTCATAGGCCAGGGATCTCTGGAAACACCATATATTTT.

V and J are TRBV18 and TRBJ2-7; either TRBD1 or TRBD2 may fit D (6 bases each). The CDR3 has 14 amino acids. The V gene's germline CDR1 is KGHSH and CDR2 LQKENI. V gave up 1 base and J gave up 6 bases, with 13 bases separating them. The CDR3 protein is CASSPRGAQSEQYF. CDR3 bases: TGTGCCAGCTCACCACGGGGGGCGCAGAGCGAGCAGTACTTC.

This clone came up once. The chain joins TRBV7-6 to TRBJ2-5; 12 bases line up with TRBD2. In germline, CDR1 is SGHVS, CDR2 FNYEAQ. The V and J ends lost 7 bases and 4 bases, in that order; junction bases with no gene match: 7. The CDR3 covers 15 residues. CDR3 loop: CASTRGLAGSETQYF. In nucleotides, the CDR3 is TGTGCCAGCACCCGAGGACTAGCGGGGTCAGAGACCCAGTACTTC.